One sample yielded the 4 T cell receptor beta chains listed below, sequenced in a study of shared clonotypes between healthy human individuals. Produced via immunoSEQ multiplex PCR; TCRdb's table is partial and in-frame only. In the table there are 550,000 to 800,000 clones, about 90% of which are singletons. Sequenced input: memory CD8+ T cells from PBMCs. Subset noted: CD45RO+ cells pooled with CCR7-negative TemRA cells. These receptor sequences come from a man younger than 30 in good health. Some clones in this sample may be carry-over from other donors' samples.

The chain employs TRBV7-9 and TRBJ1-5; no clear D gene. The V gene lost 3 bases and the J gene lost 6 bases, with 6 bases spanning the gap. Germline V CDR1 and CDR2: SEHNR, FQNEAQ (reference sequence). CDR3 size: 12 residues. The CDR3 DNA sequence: TGTGCCAGCAGCTTCATCAGTCAGCCCCAGCATTTT. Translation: CASSFISQPQHF.

The CDR3 DNA follows: TGTGCCAGCAGCTTAATGGCCACTATCACAGATACGCAGTATTTT. This encodes CASSLMATITDTQYF. This chain uses TRBV7-9 with TRBJ2-3; unclear D gene. CDR1 is SEHNR and CDR2 is FQNEAQ in the germline V gene (reference sequence). V lost 2 bases and J lost 2, with 11 bases in between. The CDR3 loop spans 15 amino acids.

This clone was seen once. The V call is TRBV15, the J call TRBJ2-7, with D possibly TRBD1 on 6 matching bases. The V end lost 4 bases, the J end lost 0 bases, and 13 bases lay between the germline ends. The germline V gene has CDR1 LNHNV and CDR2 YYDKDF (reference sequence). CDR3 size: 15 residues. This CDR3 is CATSTRDIRSYEQYF. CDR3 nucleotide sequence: TGTGCCACCAGCACCCGGGACATTCGCTCCTACGAGCAGTACTTC.

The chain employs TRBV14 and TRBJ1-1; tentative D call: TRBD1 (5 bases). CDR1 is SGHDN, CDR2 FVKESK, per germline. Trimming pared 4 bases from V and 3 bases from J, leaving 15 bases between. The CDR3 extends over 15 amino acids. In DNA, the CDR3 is TGTGCCAGCAGCCCTTTCACGAGGGGAGACACTGAAGCTTTCTTT. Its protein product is CASSPFTRGDTEAFF.